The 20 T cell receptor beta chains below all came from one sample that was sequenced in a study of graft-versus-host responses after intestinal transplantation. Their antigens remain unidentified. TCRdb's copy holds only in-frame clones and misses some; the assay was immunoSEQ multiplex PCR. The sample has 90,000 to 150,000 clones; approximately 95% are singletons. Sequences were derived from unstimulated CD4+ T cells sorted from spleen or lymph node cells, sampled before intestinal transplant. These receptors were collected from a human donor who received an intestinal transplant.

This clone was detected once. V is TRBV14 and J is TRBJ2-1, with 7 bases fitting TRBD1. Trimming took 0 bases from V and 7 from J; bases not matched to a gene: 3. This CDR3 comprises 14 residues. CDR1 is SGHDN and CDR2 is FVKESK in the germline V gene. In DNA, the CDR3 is TGTGCCAGCAGCCAAGAGATCAGGGGGAATGAGCAGTTCTTC. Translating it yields CASSQEIRGNEQFF.

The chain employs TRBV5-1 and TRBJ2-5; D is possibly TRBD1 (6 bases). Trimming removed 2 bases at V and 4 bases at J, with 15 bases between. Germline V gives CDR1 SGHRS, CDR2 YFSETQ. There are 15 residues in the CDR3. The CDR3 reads CASSLYYRAGETQYF. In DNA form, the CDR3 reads TGCGCCAGCAGCTTATACTACAGGGCTGGAGAGACCCAGTACTTC.

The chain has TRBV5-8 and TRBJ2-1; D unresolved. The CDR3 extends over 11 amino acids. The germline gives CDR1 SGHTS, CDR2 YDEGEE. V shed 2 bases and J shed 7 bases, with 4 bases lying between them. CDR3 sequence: CASSFLNEQFF. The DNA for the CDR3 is TGTGCCAGCAGCTTCCTTAATGAGCAGTTCTTC.

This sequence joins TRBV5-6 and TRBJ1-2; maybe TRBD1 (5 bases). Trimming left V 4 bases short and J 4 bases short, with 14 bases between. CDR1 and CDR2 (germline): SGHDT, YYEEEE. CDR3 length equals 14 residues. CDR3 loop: CASSNPPGAYGYTF. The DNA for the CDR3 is TGTGCCAGCAGCAACCCACCTGGGGCCTATGGCTACACCTTC.

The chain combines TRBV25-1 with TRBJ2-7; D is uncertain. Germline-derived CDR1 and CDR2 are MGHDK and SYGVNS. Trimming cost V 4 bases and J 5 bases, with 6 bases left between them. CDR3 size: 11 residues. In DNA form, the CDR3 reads TGTGCCAGCAGTGTTGGGGACGAGCAGTACTTC. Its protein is CASSVGDEQYF.

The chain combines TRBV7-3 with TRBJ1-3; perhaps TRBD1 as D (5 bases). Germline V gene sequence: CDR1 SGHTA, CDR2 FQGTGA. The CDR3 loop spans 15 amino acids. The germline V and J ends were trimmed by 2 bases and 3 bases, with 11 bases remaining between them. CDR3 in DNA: TGTGCCAGCAGCTTACAGGGAGGCAGTGGAAACACCATATATTTT. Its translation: CASSLQGGSGNTIYF.

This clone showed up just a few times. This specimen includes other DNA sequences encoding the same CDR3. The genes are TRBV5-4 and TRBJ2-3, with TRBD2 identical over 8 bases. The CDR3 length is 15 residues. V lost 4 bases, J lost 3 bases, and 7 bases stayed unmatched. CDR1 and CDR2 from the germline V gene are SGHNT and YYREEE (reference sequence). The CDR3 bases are TGTGCCAGCAGCCCTGCAGGCGGGAGGACAGATACGCAGTATTTT. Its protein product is CASSPAGGRTDTQYF.

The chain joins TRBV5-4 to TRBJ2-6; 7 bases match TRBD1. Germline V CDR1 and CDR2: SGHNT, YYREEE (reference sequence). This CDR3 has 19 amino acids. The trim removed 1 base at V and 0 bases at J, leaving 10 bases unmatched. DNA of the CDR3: TGTGCCAGCAGCTTGAAGACCGGGACAGCCCTCTCTGGGGCCAACGTCCTGACTTTC. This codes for CASSLKTGTALSGANVLTF.

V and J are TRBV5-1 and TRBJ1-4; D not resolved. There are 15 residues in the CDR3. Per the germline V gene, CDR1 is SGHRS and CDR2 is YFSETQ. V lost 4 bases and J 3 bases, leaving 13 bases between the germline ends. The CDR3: CASSGNGAANEKLFF. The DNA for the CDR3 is TGCGCCAGCAGCGGGAACGGAGCGGCTAATGAAAAACTGTTTTTT.

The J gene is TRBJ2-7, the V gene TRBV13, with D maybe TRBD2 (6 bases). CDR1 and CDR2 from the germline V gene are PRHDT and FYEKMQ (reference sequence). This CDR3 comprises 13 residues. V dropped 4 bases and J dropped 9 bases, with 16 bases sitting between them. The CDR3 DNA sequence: TGTGCCAGCAGCTCCAGATATTGGGGGGTGCAGTACTTC. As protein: CASSSRYWGVQYF.

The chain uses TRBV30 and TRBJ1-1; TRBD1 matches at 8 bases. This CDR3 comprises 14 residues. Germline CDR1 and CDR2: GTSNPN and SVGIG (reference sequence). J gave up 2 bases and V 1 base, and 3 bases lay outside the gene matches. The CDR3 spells CAWSGQGKNTEAFF. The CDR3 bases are TGTGCCTGGAGTGGACAGGGGAAAAACACTGAAGCTTTCTTT. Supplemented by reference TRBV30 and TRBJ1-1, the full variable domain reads SQTIHQWPATLVQPVGSPLSLECTVEGTSNPNLYWYRQAAGRGLQLLFYSVGIGQISSEVPQNLSASRPQDRQFILSSKKLLLSDSGFYLCAWSGQGKNTEAFFGQGTRLTVV.

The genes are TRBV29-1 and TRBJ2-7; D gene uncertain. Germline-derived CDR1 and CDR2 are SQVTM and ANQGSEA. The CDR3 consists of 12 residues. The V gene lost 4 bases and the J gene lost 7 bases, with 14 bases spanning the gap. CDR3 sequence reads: CSVAHVPGEQYF. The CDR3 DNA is TGCAGCGTTGCTCATGTCCCTGGGGAGCAGTACTTC.

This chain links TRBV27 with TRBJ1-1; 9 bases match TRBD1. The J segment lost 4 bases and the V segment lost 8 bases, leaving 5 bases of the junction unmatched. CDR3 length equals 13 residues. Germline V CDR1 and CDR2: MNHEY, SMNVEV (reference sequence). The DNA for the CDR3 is TGTGCCAGCCACGCGACAGGGGGCACTGAAGCTTTCTTT. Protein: CASHATGGTEAFF.

Here the CDR3 reads CSVDEASYNEQFF. The CDR3 DNA follows: TGCAGCGTTGACGAGGCTTCCTACAATGAGCAGTTCTTC. V usage is TRBV29-1 and J usage is TRBJ2-1; D is unresolved. The ends were cut back, 3 bases at V and 1 base at J, with 7 bases in the middle. Germline V gene sequence: CDR1 SQVTM, CDR2 ANQGSEA. This CDR3 spans 13 amino acids.

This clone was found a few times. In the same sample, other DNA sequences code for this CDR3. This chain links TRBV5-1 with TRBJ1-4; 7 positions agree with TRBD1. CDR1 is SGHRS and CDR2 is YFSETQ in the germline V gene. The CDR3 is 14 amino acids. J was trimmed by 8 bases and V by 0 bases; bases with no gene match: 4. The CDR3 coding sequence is TGCGCCAGCAGCTTGGCCCCAGGGGGGGAAAAACTGTTTTTT. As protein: CASSLAPGGEKLFF.

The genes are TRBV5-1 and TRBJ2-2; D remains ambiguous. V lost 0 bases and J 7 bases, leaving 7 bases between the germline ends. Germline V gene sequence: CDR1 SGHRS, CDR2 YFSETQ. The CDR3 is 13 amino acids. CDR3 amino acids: CASSLDWLGELFF. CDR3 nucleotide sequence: TGCGCCAGCAGCTTGGATTGGCTCGGGGAGCTGTTTTTT.

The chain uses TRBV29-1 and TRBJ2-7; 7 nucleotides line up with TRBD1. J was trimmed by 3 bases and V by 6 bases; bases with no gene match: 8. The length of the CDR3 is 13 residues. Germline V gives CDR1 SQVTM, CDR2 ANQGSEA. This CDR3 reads CSVRDRSFYEQYF. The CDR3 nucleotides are TGCAGCGTAAGGGACAGATCCTTCTACGAGCAGTACTTC.

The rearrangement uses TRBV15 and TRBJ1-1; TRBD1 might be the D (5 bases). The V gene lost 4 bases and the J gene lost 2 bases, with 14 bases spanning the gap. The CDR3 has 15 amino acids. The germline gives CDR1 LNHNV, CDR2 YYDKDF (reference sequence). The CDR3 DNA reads TGTGCCACCAGCACTAGAATGGGGGGAAACACTGAAGCTTTCTTT. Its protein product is CATSTRMGGNTEAFF.

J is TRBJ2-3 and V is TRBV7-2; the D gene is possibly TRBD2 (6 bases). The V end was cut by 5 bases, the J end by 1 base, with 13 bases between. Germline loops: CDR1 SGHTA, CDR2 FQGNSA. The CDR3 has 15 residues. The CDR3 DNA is TGTGCCAGCAGCCCTAAGGCGGGACGCACAGATACGCAGTATTTT. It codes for CASSPKAGRTDTQYF.

The CDR3, as DNA: TGTGCCAGCAGTTACTCGGGGGACATGAGTGGCTACACCTTC. Translation: CASSYSGDMSGYTF. The rearrangement uses TRBV6-5 and TRBJ1-2; the D gene is possibly TRBD1 (6 bases). CDR3 length: 14 amino acids. From germline, CDR1 is MNHEY and CDR2 SVGAGI. Trimming stripped 0 bases from V and 7 bases from J, with 12 bases between.